These T cell receptor beta chains were read from a single sample in a study of cytomegalovirus exposure and HLA in healthy donors. Clones were sequenced by immunoSEQ multiplex PCR, and TCRdb holds only the in-frame ones, with some missing. The sample consists of 200,000 to 250,000 clones, 70% to 80% of them appearing once. The material sequenced was PBMCs. These receptors originate from a man between 40 and 49 years old in good health and CMV-seronegative. Each CDR3 is given with its conserved first and last residue. D genes are given only for firm matches. Expanded clones get a size class; other rows say once, few or many, or leave the size out.

V	J	size	D	CDR3	DNA
TRBV5-1	TRBJ1-4	few	-	CASSLMTQGNEKLFF	TGCGCCAGCAGCTTGATGACCCAGGGCAATGAAAAACTGTTTTTT
TRBV7-9	TRBJ2-5	-	TRBD2	CASSLAGGVRETQYF	TGTGCCAGCAGCTTAGCGGGGGGGGTCCGGGAGACCCAGTACTTC
TRBV7-2	TRBJ2-5	-	-	CASSLVFFGEETQYF	TGTGCCAGCAGCTTAGTTTTCTTTGGGGAGGAGACCCAGTACTTC
TRBV5-4	TRBJ1-6	-	TRBD1	CASSQTGTGNNSPLHF	TGTGCCAGCAGCCAAACCGGGACAGGAAATAATTCACCCCTCCACTTT
TRBV2	TRBJ2-7	-	TRBD2	CASQHSTSTYEQYF	TGTGCCAGCCAACACTCGACTAGCACGTACGAGCAGTACTTC
TRBV9	TRBJ1-2	-	-	CASSHPNMGIYGYTF	TGTGCCAGCAGCCACCCCAACATGGGCATCTATGGCTACACCTTC
TRBV6-6	TRBJ1-1	-	TRBD1	CASSYGTARTEAFF	TGTGCCAGCAGTTACGGGACAGCTAGAACTGAAGCTTTCTTT
TRBV5-6	TRBJ2-3	-	-	CASSLIDRFKKMTQYF	TGTGCCAGCAGCTTGATTGACAGGTTCAAGAAGATGACGCAGTATTTT
TRBV7-3	TRBJ2-1	-	TRBD1	CASSPGQGALGQFF	TGTGCCAGCAGCCCGGGACAGGGGGCTCTTGGCCAGTTCTTC
TRBV5-1	TRBJ1-4	-	TRBD1	CASSLQGAATNEKLFF	TGCGCCAGCAGCCTACAGGGGGCCGCAACTAATGAAAAACTGTTTTTT
TRBV9	TRBJ2-7	-	TRBD1	CASSIGQGISYEQYF	TGTGCCAGCAGCATAGGACAGGGTATTTCCTACGAGCAGTACTTC